This T cell receptor (beta chain) appears in the sequencing data of a study of blood T cell repertoires in COVID-19. Study as a whole: From T cells, B-cell-depleted T cells, or PBMCs came the material, which was cDNA or gDNA.

Assay used: immunoSEQ multiplex PCR; TCRdb lists only in-frame clones, some missing. Of more than 250,000 clones listed, about 90% are singletons. The CDR3 loop spans 13 amino acids. V gave up 4 bases and J gave up 2 bases, with 10 bases separating them. CDR1 and CDR2 from the germline V gene are SGHNT and YYREEE (reference sequence). Participants' reported clinical history set cohort assignment. This receptor was obtained from a woman aged 25 to 39 who had recovered from COVID-19. Sequenced input: PBMCs or T cells enriched from blood (not recorded which). The chain combines TRBV5-4 with TRBJ2-7, with D possibly TRBD1 on 6 matching bases. The CDR3: CASSLDSPYEQYF. CDR3 nucleotides: TGTGCCAGCAGCCTGGACAGTCCCTACGAGCAGTACTTC.